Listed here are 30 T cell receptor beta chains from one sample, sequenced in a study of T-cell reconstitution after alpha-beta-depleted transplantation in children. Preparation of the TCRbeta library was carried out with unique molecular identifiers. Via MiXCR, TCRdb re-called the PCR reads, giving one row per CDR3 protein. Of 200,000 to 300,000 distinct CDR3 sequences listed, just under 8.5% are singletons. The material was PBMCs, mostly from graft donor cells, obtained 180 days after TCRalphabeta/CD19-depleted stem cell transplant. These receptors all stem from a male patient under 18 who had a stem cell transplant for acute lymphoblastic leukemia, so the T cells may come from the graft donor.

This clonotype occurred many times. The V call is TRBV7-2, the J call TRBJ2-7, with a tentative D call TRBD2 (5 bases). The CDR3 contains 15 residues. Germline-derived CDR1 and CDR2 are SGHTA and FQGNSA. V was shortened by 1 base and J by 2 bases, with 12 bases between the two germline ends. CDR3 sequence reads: CASSLGGLTAYEQYF. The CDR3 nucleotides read TGTGCCAGCAGCTTAGGCGGACTGACGGCCTACGAGCAGTACTTC.

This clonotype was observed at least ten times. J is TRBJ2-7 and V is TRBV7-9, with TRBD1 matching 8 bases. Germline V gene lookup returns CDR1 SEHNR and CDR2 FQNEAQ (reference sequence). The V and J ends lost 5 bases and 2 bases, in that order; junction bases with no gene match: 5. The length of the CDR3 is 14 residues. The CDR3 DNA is TGTGCCAGCAGCGCACAGGGGGATCCCTACGAGCAGTACTTC. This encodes CASSAQGDPYEQYF.

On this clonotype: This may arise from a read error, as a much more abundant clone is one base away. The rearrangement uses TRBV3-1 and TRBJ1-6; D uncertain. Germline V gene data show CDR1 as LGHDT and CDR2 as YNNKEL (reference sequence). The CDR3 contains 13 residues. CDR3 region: CASGQGSMSPLHF. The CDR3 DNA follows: TGTGCCAGCGGCCAAGGTTCAATGTCACCCCTCCACTTT. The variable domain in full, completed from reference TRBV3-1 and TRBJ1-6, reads DTAVSQTPKYLVTQMGNDKSIKCEQNLGHDTMYWYKQDSKKFLKIMFSYNNKELIINETVPNRFSPKSPDKAHLNLHINSLELGDSAVYFCASGQGSMSPLHFGNGTRLTVT.

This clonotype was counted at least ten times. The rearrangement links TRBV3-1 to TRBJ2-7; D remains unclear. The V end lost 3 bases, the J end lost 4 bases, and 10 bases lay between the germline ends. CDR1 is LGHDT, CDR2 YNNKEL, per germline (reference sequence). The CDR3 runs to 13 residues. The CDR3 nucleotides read TGTGCCAGCAGCCAGCTGGTGGGGTACGAGCAGTACTTC. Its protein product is CASSQLVGYEQYF.

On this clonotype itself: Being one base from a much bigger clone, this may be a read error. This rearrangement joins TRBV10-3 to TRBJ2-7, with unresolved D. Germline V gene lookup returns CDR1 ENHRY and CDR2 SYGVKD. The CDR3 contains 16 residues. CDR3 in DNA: TGTGTCATCAGTGAGATGTCAGGCGGTGGGACCTACGAGCAGTACTTC. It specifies CVISEMSGGGTYEQYF.

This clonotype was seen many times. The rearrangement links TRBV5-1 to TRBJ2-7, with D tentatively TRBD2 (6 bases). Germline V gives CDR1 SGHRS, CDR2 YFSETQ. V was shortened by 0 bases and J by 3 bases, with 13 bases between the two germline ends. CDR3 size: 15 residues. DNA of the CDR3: TGCGCCAGCAGCTTGGCGTCTAGCGCAAACTACGAGCAGTACTTC. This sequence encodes CASSLASSANYEQYF.

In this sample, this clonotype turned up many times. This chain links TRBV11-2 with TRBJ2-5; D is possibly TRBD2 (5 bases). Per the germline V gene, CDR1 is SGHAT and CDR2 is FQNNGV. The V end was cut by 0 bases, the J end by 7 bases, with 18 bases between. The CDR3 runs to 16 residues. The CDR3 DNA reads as TGTGCCAGCAGCTTAGAGGTTGGCGGCCACCGGGGGACCCAGTACTTC. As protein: CASSLEVGGHRGTQYF.

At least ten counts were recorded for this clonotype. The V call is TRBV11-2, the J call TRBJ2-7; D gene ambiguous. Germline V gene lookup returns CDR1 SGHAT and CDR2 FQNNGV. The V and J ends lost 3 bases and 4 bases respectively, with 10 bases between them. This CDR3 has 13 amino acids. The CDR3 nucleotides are TGTGCCAGCAGCTTGGCTCGGCCTTACGAGCAGTACTTC. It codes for CASSLARPYEQYF. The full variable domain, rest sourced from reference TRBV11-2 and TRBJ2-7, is EAGVAQSPRYKIIEKRQSVAFWCNPISGHATLYWYQQILGQGPKLLIQFQNNGVVDDSQLPKDRFSAERLKGVDSTLKIQPAKLEDSAVYLCASSLARPYEQYFGPGTRLTVT.

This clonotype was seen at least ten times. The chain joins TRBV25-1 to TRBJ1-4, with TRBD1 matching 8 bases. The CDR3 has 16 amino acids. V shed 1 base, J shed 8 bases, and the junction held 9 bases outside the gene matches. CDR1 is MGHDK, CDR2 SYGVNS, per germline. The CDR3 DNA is TGTGCCAGCAGTGAATCCGGCAGGGGGCCGGGGGAAAAACTGTTTTTT. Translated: CASSESGRGPGEKLFF.

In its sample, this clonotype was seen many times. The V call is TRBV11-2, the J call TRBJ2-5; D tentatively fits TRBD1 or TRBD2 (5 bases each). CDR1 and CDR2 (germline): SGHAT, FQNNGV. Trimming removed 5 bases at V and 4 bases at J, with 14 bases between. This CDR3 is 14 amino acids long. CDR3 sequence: CASSTPVGVETQYF. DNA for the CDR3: TGTGCCAGCAGCACACCCGTGGGGGTAGAGACCCAGTACTTC.

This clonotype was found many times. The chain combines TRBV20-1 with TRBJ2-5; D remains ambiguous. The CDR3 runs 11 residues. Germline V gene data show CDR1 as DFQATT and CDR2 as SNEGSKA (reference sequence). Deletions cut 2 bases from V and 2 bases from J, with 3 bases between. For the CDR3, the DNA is TGCAGTGCTAGAACACAAGAGACCCAGTACTTC. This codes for CSARTQETQYF.

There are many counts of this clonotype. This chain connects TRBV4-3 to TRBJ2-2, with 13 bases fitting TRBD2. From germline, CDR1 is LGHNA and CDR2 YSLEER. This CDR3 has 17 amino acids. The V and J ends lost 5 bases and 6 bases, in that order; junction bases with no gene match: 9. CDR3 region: CASSSTSGGAWAGELFF. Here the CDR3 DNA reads TGCGCCAGCAGCTCTACTAGCGGGGGGGCCTGGGCCGGGGAGCTGTTTTTT.

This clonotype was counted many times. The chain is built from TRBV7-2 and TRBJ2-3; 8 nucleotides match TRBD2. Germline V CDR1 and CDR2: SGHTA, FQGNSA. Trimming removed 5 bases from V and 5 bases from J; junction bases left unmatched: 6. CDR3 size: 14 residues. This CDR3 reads CASSGRGGQDTQYF. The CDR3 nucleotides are TGTGCCAGCAGCGGCCGGGGGGGCCAAGATACGCAGTATTTT.

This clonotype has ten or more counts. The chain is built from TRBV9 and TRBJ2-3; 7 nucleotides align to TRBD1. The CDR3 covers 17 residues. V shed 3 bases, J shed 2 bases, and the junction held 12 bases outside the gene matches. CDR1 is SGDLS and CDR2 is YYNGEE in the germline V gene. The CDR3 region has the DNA TGTGCCAGCAGCGCCGCCTCGACAGGGCCTCACACAGATACGCAGTATTTT. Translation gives CASSAASTGPHTDTQYF.

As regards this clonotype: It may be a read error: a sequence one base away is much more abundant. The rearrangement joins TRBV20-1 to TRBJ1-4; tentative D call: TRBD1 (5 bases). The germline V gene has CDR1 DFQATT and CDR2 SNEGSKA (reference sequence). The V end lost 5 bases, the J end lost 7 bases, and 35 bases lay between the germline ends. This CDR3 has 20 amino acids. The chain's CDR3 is CSAEGRGWIGEDRMAEKLFF. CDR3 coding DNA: TGCAGTGCTGAAGGGAGGGGTTGGATTGGCGAGGATAGGATGGCTGAAAAACTGTTTTTT.

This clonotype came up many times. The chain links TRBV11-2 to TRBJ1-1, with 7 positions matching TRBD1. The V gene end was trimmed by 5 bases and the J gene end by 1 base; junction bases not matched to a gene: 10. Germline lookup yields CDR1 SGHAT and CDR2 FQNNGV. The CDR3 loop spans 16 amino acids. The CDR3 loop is CASSLGHRGRNTEAFF. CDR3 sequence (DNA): TGTGCCAGCAGCCTAGGGCACAGGGGACGGAACACTGAAGCTTTCTTT.

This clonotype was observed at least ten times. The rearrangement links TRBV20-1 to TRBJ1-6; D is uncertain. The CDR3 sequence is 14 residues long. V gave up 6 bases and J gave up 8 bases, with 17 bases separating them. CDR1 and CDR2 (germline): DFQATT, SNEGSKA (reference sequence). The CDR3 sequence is CSASRSGRDSPLHF. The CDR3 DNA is TGCAGTGCGAGTCGTTCGGGTCGGGATTCACCCCTCCACTTT.

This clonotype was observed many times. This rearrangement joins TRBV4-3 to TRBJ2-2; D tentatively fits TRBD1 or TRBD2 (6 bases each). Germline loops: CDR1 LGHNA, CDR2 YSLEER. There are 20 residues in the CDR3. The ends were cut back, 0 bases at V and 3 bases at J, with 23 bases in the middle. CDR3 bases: TGCGCCAGCAGCCAAGATCGCGGGACATATGGGGCCCTAGACACCGGGGAGCTGTTTTTT. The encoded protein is CASSQDRGTYGALDTGELFF.

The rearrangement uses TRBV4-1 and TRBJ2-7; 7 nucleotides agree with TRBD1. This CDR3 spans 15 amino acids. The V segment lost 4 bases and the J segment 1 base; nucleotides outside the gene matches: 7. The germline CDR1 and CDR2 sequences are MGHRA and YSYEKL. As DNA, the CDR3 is TGCGCCAGCAGCCCCCGGACAGGAGGATCCTACGAGCAGTACTTC. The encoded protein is CASSPRTGGSYEQYF.

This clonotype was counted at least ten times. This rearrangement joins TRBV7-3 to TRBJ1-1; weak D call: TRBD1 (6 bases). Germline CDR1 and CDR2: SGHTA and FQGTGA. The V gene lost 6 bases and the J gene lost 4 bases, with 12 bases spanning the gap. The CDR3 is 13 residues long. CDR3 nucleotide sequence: TGTGCCAGCAGGAGGGGGGCGACCACTGAAGCTTTCTTT. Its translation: CASRRGATTEAFF.

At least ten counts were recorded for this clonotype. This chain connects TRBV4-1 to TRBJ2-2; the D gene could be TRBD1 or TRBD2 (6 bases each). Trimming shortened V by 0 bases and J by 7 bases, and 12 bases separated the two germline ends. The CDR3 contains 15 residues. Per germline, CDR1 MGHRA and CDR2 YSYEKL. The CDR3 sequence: CASSQEGGGHGELFF. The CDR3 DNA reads TGCGCCAGCAGCCAAGAAGGAGGGGGGCACGGGGAGCTGTTTTTT.

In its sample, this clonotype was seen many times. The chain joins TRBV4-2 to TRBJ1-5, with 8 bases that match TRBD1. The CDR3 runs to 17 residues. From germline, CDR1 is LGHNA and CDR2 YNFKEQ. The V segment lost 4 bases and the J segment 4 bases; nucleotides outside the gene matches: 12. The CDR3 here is CASSRIPGTGLNQPQHF. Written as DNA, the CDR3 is TGTGCCAGCAGCCGAATTCCCGGGACAGGATTAAATCAGCCCCAGCATTTT.

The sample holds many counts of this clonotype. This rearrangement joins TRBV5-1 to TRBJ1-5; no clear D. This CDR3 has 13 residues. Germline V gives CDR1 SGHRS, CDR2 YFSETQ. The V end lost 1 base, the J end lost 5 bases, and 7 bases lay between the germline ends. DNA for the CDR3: TGCGCCAGCAGCTTGACCCCAGATCAGCCCCAGCATTTT. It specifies CASSLTPDQPQHF. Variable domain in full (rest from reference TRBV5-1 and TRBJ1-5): KAGVTQTPRYLIKTRGQQVTLSCSPISGHRSVSWYQQTPGQGLQFLFEYFSETQRNKGNFPGRFSGRQFSNSRSEMNVSTLELGDSALYLCASSLTPDQPQHFGDGTRLSIL.

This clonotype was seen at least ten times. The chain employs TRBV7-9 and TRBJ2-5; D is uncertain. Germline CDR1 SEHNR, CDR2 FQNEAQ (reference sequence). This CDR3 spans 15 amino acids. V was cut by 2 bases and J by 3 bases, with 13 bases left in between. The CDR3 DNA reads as TGTGCCAGCAGCTTAACCGGGTCATCCAAAGAGACCCAGTACTTC. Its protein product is CASSLTGSSKETQYF.

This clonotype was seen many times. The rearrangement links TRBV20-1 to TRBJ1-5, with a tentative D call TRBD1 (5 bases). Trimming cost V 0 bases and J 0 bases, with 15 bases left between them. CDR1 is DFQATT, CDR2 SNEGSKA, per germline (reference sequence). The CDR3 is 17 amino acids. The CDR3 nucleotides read TGCAGTGCTAGAGATTGGGGGACGTCCTATAGCAATCAGCCCCAGCATTTT. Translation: CSARDWGTSYSNQPQHF.

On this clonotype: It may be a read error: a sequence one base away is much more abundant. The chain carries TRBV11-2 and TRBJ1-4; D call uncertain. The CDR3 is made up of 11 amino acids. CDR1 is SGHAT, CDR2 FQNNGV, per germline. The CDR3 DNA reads TGTGCCAGCAGCTTTAGGGAAAAACTGTATTTT. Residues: CASSFREKLYF. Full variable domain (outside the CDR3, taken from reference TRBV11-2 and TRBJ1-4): EAGVAQSPRYKIIEKRQSVAFWCNPISGHATLYWYQQILGQGPKLLIQFQNNGVVDDSQLPKDRFSAERLKGVDSTLKIQPAKLEDSAVYLCASSFREKLYFGSGTQLSVL.

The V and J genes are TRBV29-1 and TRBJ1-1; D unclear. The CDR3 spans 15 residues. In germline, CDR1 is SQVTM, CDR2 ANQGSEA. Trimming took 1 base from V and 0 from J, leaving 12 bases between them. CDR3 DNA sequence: TGCAGCGTTGAAGGCCGGCTGGCTATGAACACTGAAGCTTTCTTT. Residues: CSVEGRLAMNTEAFF.

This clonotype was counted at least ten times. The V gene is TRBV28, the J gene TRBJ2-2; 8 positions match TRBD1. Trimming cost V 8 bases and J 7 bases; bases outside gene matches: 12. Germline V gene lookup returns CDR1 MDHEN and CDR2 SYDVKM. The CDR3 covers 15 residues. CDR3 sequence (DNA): TGTGCCAGCCGTCGTTGGCAGGGGGCGGTCGGGGAGCTGTTTTTT. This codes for CASRRWQGAVGELFF.

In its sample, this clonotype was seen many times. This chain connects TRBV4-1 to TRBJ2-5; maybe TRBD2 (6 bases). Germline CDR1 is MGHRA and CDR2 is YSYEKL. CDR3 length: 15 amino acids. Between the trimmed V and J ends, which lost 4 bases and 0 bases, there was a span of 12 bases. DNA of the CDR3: TGCGCCAGCAGCCTCCGGAGGGACTACCAAGAGACCCAGTACTTC. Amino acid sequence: CASSLRRDYQETQYF.

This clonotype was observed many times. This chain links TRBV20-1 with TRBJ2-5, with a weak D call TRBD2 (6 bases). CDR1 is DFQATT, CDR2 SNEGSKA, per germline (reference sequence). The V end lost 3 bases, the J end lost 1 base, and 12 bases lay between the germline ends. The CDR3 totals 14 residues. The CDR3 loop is CSASVSGLQETQYF. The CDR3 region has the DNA TGCAGTGCTAGTGTTAGCGGCCTCCAAGAGACCCAGTACTTC.